What follows are 12 T cell receptor beta chains derived from one specimen sequenced in a study of blood T cell repertoires in COVID-19. Sequenced by immunoSEQ multiplex PCR; TCRdb stores in-frame clones only, minus some. The sample has 170,000 or so clones; 85% to 90% are singletons. The source material was peripheral blood. Every receptor here comes from a woman between 18 and 30 years old who had recovered from COVID-19.

The V gene is TRBV27, the J gene TRBJ2-4; possible D gene TRBD2, 6 bases. Germline assignment: CDR1 MNHEY and CDR2 SMNVEV (reference sequence). The CDR3 is 16 amino acids. V lost 8 bases to trimming and J lost 0 bases, with 17 bases between them. The CDR3 loop is CASQSRGGLAKNIQYF. DNA of the CDR3: TGTGCCAGCCAATCTCGAGGAGGGTTAGCCAAAAACATTCAGTACTTC.

This clone was recorded at least ten times. The CDR3 protein is CASSQERGGAETQYF. The CDR3 DNA reads TGCGCCAGCAGCCAAGAACGAGGGGGCGCAGAGACCCAGTACTTC. The rearrangement links TRBV4-3 to TRBJ2-5, with 7 bases fitting TRBD1. J lost 4 bases, V lost 0 bases, and 5 bases had no gene match. The germline gives CDR1 LGHNA, CDR2 YSLEER. This CDR3 contains 15 residues.

This chain uses TRBV5-5 with TRBJ1-5, with 7 bases identical to TRBD1. This CDR3 comprises 13 residues. V lost 2 bases, J lost 4 bases, and 0 bases stayed unmatched. Germline CDR1 reads SGHKS; CDR2 reads YYEKEE (reference sequence). The CDR3 nucleotides read TGTGCCAGCAGCTTACAGGGGAATCAGCCCCAGCATTTT. Its translation is CASSLQGNQPQHF.

The V gene is TRBV4-1, the J gene TRBJ2-5; D possibly corresponds to TRBD2 (5 bases). V was trimmed by 1 base and J by 4 bases, leaving 13 bases between them. This CDR3 is 15 amino acids long. CDR1 is MGHRA and CDR2 is YSYEKL in the germline V gene. The CDR3 is CASSQGRWESETQYF. DNA for the CDR3: TGCGCCAGCAGCCAAGGAAGGTGGGAGTCAGAGACCCAGTACTTC.

This rearrangement joins TRBV5-3 to TRBJ2-7; 9 bases line up with TRBD1. TRBV5-3 is reported as an ORF; its role is uncertain. The CDR3 runs to 15 residues. V was pared by 5 bases and J by 3 bases, with 9 bases of the junction left unmatched. The CDR3 DNA sequence: TGTGCCAGAAGATACCCCGGGACAGGGTACTACGAGCAGTACTTC. Translated: CARRYPGTGYYEQYF.

The gene calls are TRBV2 and TRBJ2-3; maybe TRBD2 (5 bases). V lost 8 bases to trimming and J lost 2 bases, with 14 bases between them. Germline V gene data show CDR1 as SNHLY and CDR2 as FYNNEI. The CDR3 has 14 amino acids. DNA of the CDR3: TGTGCCAGCGGCCGCCCCGGGGTCACAGATACGCAGTATTTT. Translation: CASGRPGVTDTQYF.

This clone occurred once. The chain uses TRBV7-8 and TRBJ2-3; 14 bases align to TRBD2. The CDR3 is made up of 18 amino acids. Losses at the gene ends were 2 bases for V and 3 bases for J; bases not matched to a gene: 7. Germline V gene data show CDR1 as SGHVS and CDR2 as FQNEAQ. CDR3: CASSLIARTSGRTDTQYF. DNA of the CDR3: TGTGCCAGCAGCTTAATCGCGCGGACTAGCGGGAGGACAGATACGCAGTATTTT. Full variable domain (outside the CDR3, taken from reference TRBV7-8 and TRBJ2-3): GAGVSQSPRYKVAKRGQDVALRCDPISGHVSLFWYQQALGQGPEFLTYFQNEAQLDKSGLPSDRFFAERPEGSVSTLKIQRTQQEDSAVYLCASSLIARTSGRTDTQYFGPGTRLTVL.

The count of this clone is one. The chain combines TRBV4-2 with TRBJ1-1; maybe TRBD1 (5 bases). The V and J ends lost 4 bases and 11 bases respectively, with 14 bases between them. This CDR3 comprises 12 residues. Germline-derived CDR1 and CDR2 are LGHNA and YNFKEQ. CDR3 loop: CASSPRGIRAFF. In DNA form, the CDR3 reads TGTGCCAGCAGCCCTAGGGGTATTCGGGCTTTCTTT.

The DNA for the CDR3 is TGTGCCAGCAGCCCAATAGCGGACCCCGCCACAGATACGCAGTATTTT. This sequence encodes CASSPIADPATDTQYF. V and J are TRBV7-8 and TRBJ2-3; D is possibly TRBD2 (6 bases). The V gene's germline CDR1 is SGHVS and CDR2 FQNEAQ. The CDR3 totals 16 residues. Trimming stripped 5 bases from V and 2 bases from J, with 17 bases between.

The chain couples TRBV7-8 to TRBJ1-4, with a weak D call TRBD1 (6 bases). Germline-derived CDR1 and CDR2 are SGHVS and FQNEAQ. Trimming removed 6 bases at V and 1 base at J, with 15 bases between. The CDR3 has 16 amino acids. CDR3 sequence (DNA): TGTGCCAGCAGGAGCAGGGGCCTGGTAACTAATGAAAAACTGTTTTTT. It codes for CASRSRGLVTNEKLFF.

This rearrangement joins TRBV4-1 to TRBJ2-3, with 9 bases lining up with TRBD2. Germline V gives CDR1 MGHRA, CDR2 YSYEKL. The V and J ends lost 4 bases and 3 bases, in that order; junction bases with no gene match: 5. The CDR3 loop spans 15 amino acids. CDR3 loop: CASSLLAGGTDTQYF. In nucleotides, the CDR3 is TGCGCCAGCAGCCTACTAGCGGGTGGTACAGATACGCAGTATTTT.

This rearrangement joins TRBV25-1 to TRBJ2-1, with D maybe TRBD2 (5 bases). The CDR3 is made up of 12 amino acids. Germline loops: CDR1 MGHDK, CDR2 SYGVNS. The V end was cut by 4 bases, the J end by 6 bases, with 7 bases between. The CDR3 reads CASSVLGNEQFF. CDR3 DNA: TGTGCCAGCAGTGTACTAGGCAATGAGCAGTTCTTC. The variable domain in full, with the rest retrieved from reference TRBV25-1 and TRBJ2-1, is EADIYQTPRYLVIGTGKKITLECSQTMGHDKMYWYQQDPGMELHLIHYSYGVNSTEKGDLSSESTVSRIRTEHFPLTLESARPSHTSQYLCASSVLGNEQFFGPGTRLTVL.